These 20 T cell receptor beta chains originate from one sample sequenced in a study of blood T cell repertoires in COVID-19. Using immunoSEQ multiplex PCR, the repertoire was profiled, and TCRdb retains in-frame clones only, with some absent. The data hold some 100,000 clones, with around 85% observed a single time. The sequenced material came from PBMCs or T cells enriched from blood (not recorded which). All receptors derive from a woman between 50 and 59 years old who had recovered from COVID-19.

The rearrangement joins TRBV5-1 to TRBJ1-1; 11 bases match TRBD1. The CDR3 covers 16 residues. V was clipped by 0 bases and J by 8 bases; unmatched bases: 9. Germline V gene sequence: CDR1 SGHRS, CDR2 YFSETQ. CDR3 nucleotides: TGCGCCAGCAGCTTGGGGGGACAGGGGGTGAGTCAGGAAGCTTTCTTT. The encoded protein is CASSLGGQGVSQEAFF.

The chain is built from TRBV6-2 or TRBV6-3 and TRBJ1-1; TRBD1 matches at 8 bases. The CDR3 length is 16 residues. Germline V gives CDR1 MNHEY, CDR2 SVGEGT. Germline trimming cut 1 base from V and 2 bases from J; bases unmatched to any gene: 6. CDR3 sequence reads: CASSYFLGQVNTEAFF. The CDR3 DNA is TGTGCCAGCAGTTACTTTTTGGGACAGGTTAACACTGAAGCTTTCTTT.

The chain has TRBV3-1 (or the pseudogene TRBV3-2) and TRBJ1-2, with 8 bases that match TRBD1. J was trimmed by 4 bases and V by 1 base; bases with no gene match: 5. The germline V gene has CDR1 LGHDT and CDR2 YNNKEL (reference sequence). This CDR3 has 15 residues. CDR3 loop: CASSQVGTGGYGYTF. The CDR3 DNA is TGTGCCAGCAGCCAAGTAGGGACAGGAGGCTATGGCTACACCTTC.

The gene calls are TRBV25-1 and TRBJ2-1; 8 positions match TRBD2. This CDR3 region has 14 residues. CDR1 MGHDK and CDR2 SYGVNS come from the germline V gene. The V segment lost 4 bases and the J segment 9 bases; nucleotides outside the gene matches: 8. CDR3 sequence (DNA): TGTGCCAGCAGTGTAGGACTAGCCCGGGCTGAGCAGTTCTTC. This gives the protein CASSVGLARAEQFF.

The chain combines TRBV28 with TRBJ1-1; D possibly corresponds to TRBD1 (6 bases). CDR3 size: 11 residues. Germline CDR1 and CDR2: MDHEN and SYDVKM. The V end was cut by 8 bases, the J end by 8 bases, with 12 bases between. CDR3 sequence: CASGRGTEAFF. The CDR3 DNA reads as TGTGCCAGCGGGAGGGGGACGGAAGCTTTCTTT.

CDR3 loop: CASSQGTGHRYGYTF. CDR3 nucleotides: TGTGCCAGCAGCCAAGGAACTGGACATCGCTATGGCTACACCTTC. The chain uses TRBV3-1 (or the pseudogene TRBV3-2) and TRBJ1-2; TRBD1 is a possible D gene (5 bases). This CDR3 has 15 residues. V was shortened by 1 base and J by 4 bases, with 13 bases between the two germline ends. The V gene's germline CDR1 is LGHDT and CDR2 YNNKEL (reference sequence).

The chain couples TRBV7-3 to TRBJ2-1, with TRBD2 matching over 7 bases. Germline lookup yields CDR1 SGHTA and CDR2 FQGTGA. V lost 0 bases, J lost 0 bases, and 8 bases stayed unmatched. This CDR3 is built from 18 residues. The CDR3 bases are TGTGCCAGCAGCTTAACGGGGAGGGGCGGAAGCTCCTACAATGAGCAGTTCTTC. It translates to CASSLTGRGGSSYNEQFF.

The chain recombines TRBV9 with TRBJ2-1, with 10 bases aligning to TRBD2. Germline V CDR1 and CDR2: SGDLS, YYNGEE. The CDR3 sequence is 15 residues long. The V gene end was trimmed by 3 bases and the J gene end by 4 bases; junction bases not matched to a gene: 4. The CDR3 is CASSATSGMYNEQFF. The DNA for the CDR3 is TGTGCCAGCAGCGCCACTAGCGGGATGTACAATGAGCAGTTCTTC.

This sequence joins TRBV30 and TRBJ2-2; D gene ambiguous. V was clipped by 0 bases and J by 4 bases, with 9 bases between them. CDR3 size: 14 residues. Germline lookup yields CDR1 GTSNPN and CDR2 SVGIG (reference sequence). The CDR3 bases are TGTGCCTGGAGTGTACCCACGGGCACCGGGGAGCTGTTTTTT. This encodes CAWSVPTGTGELFF.

The CDR3 bases are TGTGCCGCTAGCATCGAGATTACGCAGTATTTT. Translated: CAASIEITQYF. The gene calls are TRBV2 and TRBJ2-3; the D gene is possibly TRBD2 (5 bases). The V end was cut by 11 bases, the J end by 8 bases, with 14 bases between. There are 11 residues in the CDR3. CDR1 is SNHLY, CDR2 FYNNEI, per germline.

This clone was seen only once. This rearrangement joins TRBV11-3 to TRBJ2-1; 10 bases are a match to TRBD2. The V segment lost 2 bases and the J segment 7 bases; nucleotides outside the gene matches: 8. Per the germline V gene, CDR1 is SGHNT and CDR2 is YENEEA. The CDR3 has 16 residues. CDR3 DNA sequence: TGTGCCAGCAGCTTAAGGGCTAGCGGGAGAGGAAATGAGCAGTTCTTC. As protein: CASSLRASGRGNEQFF.

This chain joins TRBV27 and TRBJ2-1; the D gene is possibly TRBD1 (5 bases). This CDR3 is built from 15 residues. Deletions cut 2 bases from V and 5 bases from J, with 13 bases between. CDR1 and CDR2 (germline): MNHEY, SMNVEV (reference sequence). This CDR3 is CASSLVGVHNNEQFF. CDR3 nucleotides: TGTGCCAGCAGTTTAGTAGGGGTGCACAACAATGAGCAGTTCTTC.

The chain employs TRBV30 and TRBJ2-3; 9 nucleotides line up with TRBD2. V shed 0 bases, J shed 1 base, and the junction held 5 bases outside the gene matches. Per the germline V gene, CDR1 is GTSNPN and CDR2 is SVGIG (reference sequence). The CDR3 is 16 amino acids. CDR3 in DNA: TGTGCCTGGAGTGTCCCAGCTAGCGGGGGCACAGATACGCAGTATTTT. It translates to CAWSVPASGGTDTQYF. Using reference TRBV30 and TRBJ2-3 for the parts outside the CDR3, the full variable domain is SQTIHQWPATLVQPVGSPLSLECTVEGTSNPNLYWYRQAAGRGLQLLFYSVGIGQISSEVPQNLSASRPQDRQFILSSKKLLLSDSGFYLCAWSVPASGGTDTQYFGPGTRLTVL.

CDR3 in DNA: TGCAGCGCAGAGAAGGGGGTAAAGACCCAGTACTTC. Translated, it gives CSAEKGVKTQYF. The V and J genes are TRBV29-1 and TRBJ2-5, with D perhaps matching TRBD1 (6 bases). Germline V gene sequence: CDR1 SQVTM, CDR2 ANQGSEA. V lost 7 bases and J 6 bases, leaving 15 bases between the germline ends. The CDR3 consists of 12 residues. Full variable domain (remainder filled in from reference TRBV29-1 and TRBJ2-5): SAVISQKPSRDICQRGTSLTIQCQVDSQVTMMFWYRQQPGQSLTLIATANQGSEATYESGFVIDKFPISRPNLTFSTLTVSNMSPEDSSIYLCSAEKGVKTQYFGPGTRLLVL.

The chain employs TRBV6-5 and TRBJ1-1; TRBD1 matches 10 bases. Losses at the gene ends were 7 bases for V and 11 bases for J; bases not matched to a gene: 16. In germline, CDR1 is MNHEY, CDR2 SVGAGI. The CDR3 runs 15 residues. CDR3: CASTPYGTGVLAAFF. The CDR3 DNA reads TGTGCCAGCACCCCTTACGGGACAGGGGTTTTAGCCGCTTTCTTT.

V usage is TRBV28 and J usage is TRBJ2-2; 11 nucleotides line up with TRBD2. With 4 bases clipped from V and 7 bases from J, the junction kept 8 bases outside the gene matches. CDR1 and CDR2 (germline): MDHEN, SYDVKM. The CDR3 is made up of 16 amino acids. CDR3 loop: CASSSSGGPGDGELFF. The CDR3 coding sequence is TGTGCCAGCAGTTCTAGCGGGGGGCCGGGGGACGGGGAGCTGTTTTTT.

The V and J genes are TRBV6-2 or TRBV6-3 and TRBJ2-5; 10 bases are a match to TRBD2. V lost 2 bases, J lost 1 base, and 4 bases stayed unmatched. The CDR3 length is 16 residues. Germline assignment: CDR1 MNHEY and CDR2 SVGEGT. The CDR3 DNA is TGTGCCAGCAGTTACGCTAGCGGGGGACCCCAAGAGACCCAGTACTTC. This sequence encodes CASSYASGGPQETQYF.

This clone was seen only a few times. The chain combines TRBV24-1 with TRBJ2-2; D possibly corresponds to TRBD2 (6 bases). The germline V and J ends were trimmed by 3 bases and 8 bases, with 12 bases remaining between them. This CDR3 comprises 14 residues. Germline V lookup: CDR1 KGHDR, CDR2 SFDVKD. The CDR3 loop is CATSDQTSYGELFF. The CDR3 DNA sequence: TGTGCCACCAGTGATCAGACTAGTTATGGGGAGCTGTTTTTT.

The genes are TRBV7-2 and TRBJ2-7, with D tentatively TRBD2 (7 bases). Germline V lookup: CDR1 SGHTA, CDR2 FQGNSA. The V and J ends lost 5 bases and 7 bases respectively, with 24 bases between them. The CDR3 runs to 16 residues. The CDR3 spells CASSGARGGSPREQYF. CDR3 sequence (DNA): TGTGCCAGCAGCGGAGCCAGGGGAGGGTCGCCTCGTGAGCAGTACTTC.

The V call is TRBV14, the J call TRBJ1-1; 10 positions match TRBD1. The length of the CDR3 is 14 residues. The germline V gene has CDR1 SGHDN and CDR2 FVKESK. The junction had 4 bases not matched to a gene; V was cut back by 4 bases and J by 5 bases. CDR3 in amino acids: CASSPGTGETEAFF. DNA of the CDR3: TGTGCCAGCAGCCCAGGGACAGGGGAGACTGAAGCTTTCTTT.